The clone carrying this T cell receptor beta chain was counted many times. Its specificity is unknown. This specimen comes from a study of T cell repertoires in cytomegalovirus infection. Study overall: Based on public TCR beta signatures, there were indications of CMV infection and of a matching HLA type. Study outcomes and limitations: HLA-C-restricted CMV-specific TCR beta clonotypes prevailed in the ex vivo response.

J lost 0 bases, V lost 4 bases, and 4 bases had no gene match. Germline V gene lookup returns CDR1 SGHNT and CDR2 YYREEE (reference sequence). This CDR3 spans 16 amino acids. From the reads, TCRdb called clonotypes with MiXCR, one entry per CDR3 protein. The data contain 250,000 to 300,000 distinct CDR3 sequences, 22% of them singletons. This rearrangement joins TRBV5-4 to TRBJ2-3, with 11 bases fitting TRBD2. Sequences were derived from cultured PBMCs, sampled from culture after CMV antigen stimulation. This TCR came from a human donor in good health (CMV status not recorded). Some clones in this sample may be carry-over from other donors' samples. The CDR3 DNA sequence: TGTGCCAGCAGCCCAGGGACTAGCGGAAGCACAGATACGCAGTATTTT. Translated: CASSPGTSGSTDTQYF. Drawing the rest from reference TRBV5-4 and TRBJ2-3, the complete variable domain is ETGVTQSPTHLIKTRGQQVTLRCSSQSGHNTVSWYQQALGQGPQFIFQYYREEENGRGNFPPRFSGLQFPNYSSELNVNALELDDSALYLCASSPGTSGSTDTQYFGPGTRLTVL.